This T cell receptor (beta chain) is from a study of blood T cell repertoires in COVID-19. Study in general: Acute-phase and convalescent COVID-19 samples originated in the United States, Italy and Spain.

The germline gives CDR1 PRHDT, CDR2 FYEKMQ (reference sequence). The J segment lost 3 bases and the V segment lost 3 bases, leaving 3 bases of the junction unmatched. This CDR3 is 14 amino acids long. The method was immunoSEQ multiplex PCR; TCRdb's version includes in-frame clones alone and lacks a portion of them. This sample yields under 45,000 clones, of which more than 90% are seen a single time; approximately 41% belongs to the top ten. The source of this sequence is a man aged 60 to 75 with active or convalescent COVID-19. Input material: peripheral blood. V is TRBV13 and J is TRBJ2-7; TRBD1 aligns across 9 bases. CDR3 sequence (DNA): TGTGCCAGCAGCTTCGGACAGGGGTACTACGAGCAGTACTTC. As protein: CASSFGQGYYEQYF. The full variable domain, completed using reference TRBV13 and TRBJ2-7, is AAGVIQSPRHLIKEKRETATLKCYPIPRHDTVYWYQQGPGQDPQFLISFYEKMQSDKGSIPDRFSAQQFSDYHSELNMSSLELGDSALYFCASSFGQGYYEQYFGPGTRLTVT.